This T cell receptor (beta chain) originates from a study of blood T cell repertoires in COVID-19. The V and J ends lost 7 bases and 0 bases respectively, with 12 bases between them. This CDR3 contains 13 residues. Germline V CDR1 and CDR2: SQVTM, ANQGSEA. This clone occurred once. TCRdb's table, derived via immunoSEQ multiplex PCR, lists solely in-frame clones and lacks some. Of 300,000 to 350,000 clones in the sample, 90% to 95% are singletons; the top ten hold 3.5% to 5%. Sequenced input: PBMCs or T cells enriched from blood (not recorded which). The chain carries TRBV29-1 and TRBJ1-1; no reliable D call. This TCR came from a woman aged 30 to 39 who had been exposed to COVID-19. CDR3 coding DNA: TGCAGCGCCAGCCCTCAGGTGAACACTGAAGCTTTCTTT. This translates into CSASPQVNTEAFF. Full variable domain (outside the CDR3, taken from reference TRBV29-1 and TRBJ1-1): SAVISQKPSRDICQRGTSLTIQCQVDSQVTMMFWYRQQPGQSLTLIATANQGSEATYESGFVIDKFPISRPNLTFSTLTVSNMSPEDSSIYLCSASPQVNTEAFFGQGTRLTVV.